This T cell receptor (beta chain) appears in the sequencing data of a study of early T cells in non-severe SARS-CoV-2 infection (dated by TCRdb to 2020 to 2023). In terms of the full investigation: Because TCR sequencing was done on bulk RNA from unsorted whole blood, the alpha and beta chains could not be paired.

This clonotype appeared many times. It lacks a known antigen. Germline is not matched at one junction end, which may reflect a read error. The library was made by 5' RACE. Sequenced using a NextSeq 500. In the TCR library protocol, unique molecular identifiers were attached to individual cDNA molecules to correct for PCR bias and sequencing error. Both TCR alpha and beta chains were sequenced, and tight co-correlation was observed between alpha and beta sequence abundances in each sample. The study's processing was this. V gene, J gene and CDR3 annotation of TCR sequences was performed with Decombinator V4. Expanded TCRs were defined as changing significantly between any two time points under a Poisson model with p below 0.0001. TCR abundances were normalised to the total number of TCRs sequenced in each sample and reported as counts per million. TRAV1-2 paired with TRAJ12, TRAJ20 or TRAJ33 defined MAIT TCRs, while TRAV10 paired with TRAJ18 defined iNKT TCRs. A search of VDJdb, accessed on 1 November 2021, was run for TCRs annotated to CMV, EBV and SARS-CoV-2, with TCRs annotated for multiple antigens excluded. The public reads were reanalyzed by TCRdb: fastp trimming at Q25, MiXCR alignment, in-frame beta chains only. Rows with one shared CDR3 protein collapse into an entry with the most common genes and DNA. Clone size and V and J calls follow TCRdb, not the original study. This sample lists roughly 28,000 distinct CDR3 sequences; 5.1% were detected once. The ten largest clones take up 2% to 3% of the sample.

Broad study findings and their caveats: Matching against VDJdb was skewed toward anti-spike CD8 responses, likely underestimated virus-specific expansions, and missed private and CD4 specificities.

This was a case-control study nested in a cohort of healthcare workers in London, UK, who had nasopharyngeal swab PCR tests and blood samples taken every week. Between 23 and 31 March 2020, the week of the UK lockdown, healthcare workers were enrolled and then followed up weekly for as long as 16 weeks. The CDR3 holds 15 amino acids from the cysteine to the phenylalanine. The DNA shown is the 45-base CDR3, in frame from base 1. CDR1 and CDR2 (SSHAT, FNYEAQ) derive from the germline V gene (reference sequence). This sequence originates from an adult who was a healthcare worker with PCR-confirmed SARS-CoV-2 infection or an uninfected control (not recorded which). This sequence uses TRBV7-7 and TRBJ2-3; the D gene cannot be resolved reliably. Source material: whole blood. The nucleotide sequence reads as follows: TGTGCTAGCAGCTTTTCCGCAACTAGCACAGATACGCAGTATTTT. It encodes CASSFSATSTDTQYF.